The next 14 T cell receptor beta chains were all read from a single sample in a study of T cell repertoires in cytomegalovirus infection. TCRdb ran MiXCR on the reads and lists one entry per CDR3 protein. The sample yields just under 500,000 distinct CDR3 sequences, about 33% seen once. These receptors have no known antigen. The sample consisted of cultured PBMCs, taken from culture after CMV antigen stimulation. These receptor sequences come from a human donor in good health (CMV status not recorded). Some clones in this sample may be carry-over from other donors' samples.

The chain carries TRBV12-3 or TRBV12-4 and TRBJ1-2; 8 bases fit TRBD1. V shed 6 bases, J shed 7 bases, and the junction held 16 bases outside the gene matches. This CDR3 has 16 amino acids. CDR3 DNA: TGTGCCAGCAGCCGTACCGCAGGGGGCGCAGGAGGTGGCTACACCTTC. Translating it yields CASSRTAGGAGGGYTF.

The gene calls are TRBV13 and TRBJ2-1, with 12 bases lining up with TRBD2. The V gene's germline CDR1 is PRHDT and CDR2 FYEKMQ (reference sequence). The V gene end was trimmed by 1 base and the J gene end by 6 bases; junction bases not matched to a gene: 13. The CDR3 covers 19 residues. This CDR3 reads CASSLVMMTSGSSGNEQFF. CDR3 DNA sequence: TGTGCCAGCAGCTTAGTGATGATGACTAGCGGGAGTTCTGGCAATGAGCAGTTCTTC. Using reference TRBV13 and TRBJ2-1 for the parts outside the CDR3, the full variable domain is AAGVIQSPRHLIKEKRETATLKCYPIPRHDTVYWYQQGPGQDPQFLISFYEKMQSDKGSIPDRFSAQQFSDYHSELNMSSLELGDSALYFCASSLVMMTSGSSGNEQFFGPGTRLTVL.

The chain carries TRBV7-3 and TRBJ2-3; the D gene is possibly TRBD1 (5 bases). CDR3 size: 14 residues. The V gene lost 0 bases and the J gene lost 4 bases, with 8 bases spanning the gap. The germline V gene has CDR1 SGHTA and CDR2 FQGTGA. The CDR3: CASSLTGQPDTQYF. The CDR3 DNA reads TGTGCCAGCAGCTTAACGGGGCAGCCAGATACGCAGTATTTT.

The chain is built from TRBV7-6 and TRBJ1-6; the D is unclear. Germline assignment: CDR1 SGHVS and CDR2 FNYEAQ. There are 17 residues in the CDR3. The germline V and J ends were trimmed by 1 base and 5 bases, with 15 bases remaining between them. The CDR3, as DNA: TGTGCCAGCAGCTTAGTTGCCTCTACGGATCATAATTCACCCCTCCACTTT. Translated, it gives CASSLVASTDHNSPLHF.

This sequence joins TRBV5-4 and TRBJ2-1; maybe TRBD2 (6 bases). Germline V gene sequence: CDR1 SGHNT, CDR2 YYREEE (reference sequence). V lost 3 bases and J 9 bases, leaving 16 bases between the germline ends. CDR3 length: 14 residues. CDR3 region: CASSSQTSSPEQFF. The CDR3 nucleotides are TGTGCCAGCAGCTCCCAAACTAGCTCTCCTGAGCAGTTCTTC.

This chain links TRBV6-2 or TRBV6-3 with TRBJ2-7; 8 bases map to TRBD2. The junction had 14 bases not matched to a gene; V was cut back by 5 bases and J by 5 bases. Per germline, CDR1 MNHEY and CDR2 SVGEGT. The CDR3 covers 16 residues. The CDR3 DNA sequence: TGTGCCAGCAGTCCCATGAGCGGGAGATCCCCCCACGAGCAGTACGTC. This encodes CASSPMSGRSPHEQYV.

This sequence joins TRBV4-1 and TRBJ2-5; D unclear. The CDR3 runs 14 residues. V lost 1 base to trimming and J lost 3 bases, with 9 bases between them. Per the germline V gene, CDR1 is MGHRA and CDR2 is YSYEKL. CDR3 residues: CASSQAGREETQYF. The CDR3 bases are TGCGCCAGCAGCCAAGCCGGCCGGGAAGAGACCCAGTACTTC.

This clonotype was seen only a few times. The chain couples TRBV7-2 to TRBJ2-7, with 15 bases lining up with TRBD2. V was pared by 5 bases and J by 4 bases, with 3 bases of the junction left unmatched. The CDR3 loop spans 15 amino acids. Germline CDR1 SGHTA, CDR2 FQGNSA. CDR3 in amino acids: CASSVGTSGGYEQYF. For the CDR3, the DNA is TGTGCCAGCAGCGTGGGGACTAGCGGGGGGTACGAGCAGTACTTC.

This clonotype was recorded a few times. V usage is TRBV12-3 or TRBV12-4 and J usage is TRBJ1-3; D unclear. The CDR3 spans 15 residues. Deletions cut 3 bases from V and 0 bases from J, with 9 bases between. CDR3 sequence: CASSFGNPSGNTIYF. In DNA, the CDR3 is TGTGCCAGCAGTTTTGGCAACCCCTCTGGAAACACCATATATTTT.

The sample holds many counts of this clonotype. The rearrangement links TRBV7-2 to TRBJ2-5; TRBD2 matches 10 bases. The CDR3 spans 15 residues. CDR1 and CDR2 from the germline V gene are SGHTA and FQGNSA. Trimming took 4 bases from V and 5 from J; bases not matched to a gene: 7. The CDR3, as DNA: TGTGCCAGCAGCTCCGGGACTAGCGCCGTCGAGACCCAGTACTTC. This translates into CASSSGTSAVETQYF.

The genes are TRBV19 and TRBJ2-1; 9 bases align to TRBD2. The CDR3 spans 15 residues. Germline loops: CDR1 LNHDA, CDR2 SQIVND (reference sequence). Germline trimming cut 3 bases from V and 8 bases from J; bases unmatched to any gene: 8. CDR3 nucleotide sequence: TGTGCCAGTAGTATGAGCGGGAGGATGGGATATGAGCAGTTCTTC. Residues: CASSMSGRMGYEQFF.

The rearrangement uses TRBV5-5 and TRBJ1-1; D uncertain. The CDR3 spans 15 residues. Germline V lookup: CDR1 SGHKS, CDR2 YYEKEE (reference sequence). Between the trimmed V and J ends, which lost 2 bases and 0 bases, there was a span of 11 bases. The CDR3 sequence is CASSFSPRMNTEAFF. The CDR3 DNA follows: TGTGCCAGCAGCTTTTCTCCCAGGATGAACACTGAAGCTTTCTTT. The full variable domain, completed using reference TRBV5-5 and TRBJ1-1, is DAGVTQSPTHLIKTRGQQVTLRCSPISGHKSVSWYQQVLGQGPQFIFQYYEKEERGRGNFPDRFSARQFPNYSSELNVNALLLGDSALYLCASSFSPRMNTEAFFGQGTRLTVV.

This clonotype was found a few times. V usage is TRBV6-1 and J usage is TRBJ2-1; no definite D call. Germline V gene sequence: CDR1 MNHNS, CDR2 SASEGT. Trimming cost V 7 bases and J 5 bases, with 12 bases left between them. The CDR3 covers 13 residues. The CDR3 loop is CASTQQPDNEQFF. CDR3 DNA: TGTGCCAGCACCCAACAGCCCGACAATGAGCAGTTCTTC.

The chain combines TRBV19 with TRBJ2-1; TRBD2 aligns across 12 bases. Trimming at V came to 6 bases and at J to 12 bases, leaving 12 bases not matched to a gene. The germline V gene encodes CDR1 LNHDA and CDR2 SQIVND (reference sequence). The CDR3 is 15 residues long. The CDR3 bases are TGTGCCAGTAGCCCCGGGACTAGCGGGCTCGTTAGGCAGTTCTTC. Its protein is CASSPGTSGLVRQFF.